Shown below are 30 T cell receptor beta chains from a single sample sequenced in a study of blood T cell repertoires in COVID-19. Using immunoSEQ multiplex PCR, the repertoire was profiled, and TCRdb retains in-frame clones only, with some absent. In the table there are approximately 150,000 clones, around 83% of which are singletons. Source material: peripheral blood. Receptor source: a man aged 35-49 years with acute or convalescent COVID-19.

CDR3: CATSRDQGSEAFF. The CDR3, as DNA: TGTGCCACCAGCAGAGACCAGGGGAGTGAAGCTTTCTTT. The V call is TRBV15, the J call TRBJ1-1, with D perhaps TRBD1 (6 bases). Trimming removed 0 bases from V and 7 bases from J, with 9 bases in between. Germline CDR1 reads LNHNV; CDR2 reads YYDKDF (reference sequence). This CDR3 contains 13 residues.

V gene TRBV9 combines with J gene TRBJ1-1, with TRBD1 as a possible D gene (6 bases). The CDR3 has 14 residues. Germline V lookup: CDR1 SGDLS, CDR2 YYNGEE. Trimming shortened V by 2 bases and J by 0 bases, and 8 bases separated the two germline ends. In DNA, the CDR3 is TGTGCCAGCAGCGTCAGGGGACTGAACACTGAAGCTTTCTTT. It translates to CASSVRGLNTEAFF. Variable domain in full (rest from reference TRBV9 and TRBJ1-1): DSGVTQTPKHLITATGQRVTLRCSPRSGDLSVYWYQQSLDQGLQFLIQYYNGEERAKGNILERFSAQQFPDLHSELNLSSLELGDSALYFCASSVRGLNTEAFFGQGTRLTVV.

This sequence joins TRBV10-1 and TRBJ2-2; TRBD1 agrees at 8 bases. CDR1 WNHNN and CDR2 SYGVQD come from the germline V gene (reference sequence). The CDR3 has 15 residues. After removal of 5 bases from V and 2 bases from J, the junction contained 4 bases not matched to a gene. CDR3 residues: CASSLGQGNTGELFF. The CDR3 coding sequence is TGCGCCAGCAGTCTCGGACAGGGTAACACCGGGGAGCTGTTTTTT.

The rearrangement joins TRBV9 to TRBJ2-3, with TRBD2 matching over 9 bases. Trimming took 0 bases from V and 6 from J; bases not matched to a gene: 2. CDR3 size: 14 residues. Germline V lookup: CDR1 SGDLS, CDR2 YYNGEE. The CDR3 sequence is CASSVETSGDTQYF. CDR3 nucleotide sequence: TGTGCCAGCAGCGTAGAGACTAGCGGCGATACGCAGTATTTT.

The V gene is TRBV9, the J gene TRBJ2-7, with D tentatively TRBD2 (5 bases). In germline, CDR1 is SGDLS, CDR2 YYNGEE. The V end lost 3 bases, the J end lost 5 bases, and 12 bases lay between the germline ends. This CDR3 region has 13 residues. The chain's CDR3 is CASSAGIADEQYF. DNA for the CDR3: TGTGCCAGCAGCGCCGGGATTGCCGACGAGCAGTACTTC.

This chain connects TRBV7-3 to TRBJ2-1; TRBD1 agrees at 7 bases. There are 13 residues in the CDR3. Germline CDR1 SGHTA, CDR2 FQGTGA. Trimming took 3 bases from V and 8 from J; bases not matched to a gene: 4. The DNA for the CDR3 is TGTGCCAGCAGCTTGGACAGGTTAGATGAGCAGTTCTTC. This gives the protein CASSLDRLDEQFF.

The CDR3 DNA reads as TGTGCCAGCAGTCCAACCCCGGGACAGGGGACAATCTCCTATAATTCACCCCTCCACTTT. Its protein product is CASSPTPGQGTISYNSPLHF. The gene calls are TRBV27 and TRBJ1-6, with 10 nucleotides matching TRBD1. After removal of 5 bases from V and 0 bases from J, the junction contained 13 bases not matched to a gene. The CDR3 length is 20 residues. CDR1 is MNHEY and CDR2 is SMNVEV in the germline V gene (reference sequence).

The gene calls are TRBV30 and TRBJ1-5; tentative D call: TRBD1 (5 bases). Germline CDR1 is GTSNPN and CDR2 is SVGIG (reference sequence). The V gene lost 3 bases and the J gene lost 5 bases, with 14 bases spanning the gap. This CDR3 contains 14 residues. Here the CDR3 DNA reads TGTGCCTGGAGCTTACAGGCGGGGGATCAGCCCCAGCATTTT. Its translation: CAWSLQAGDQPQHF.

This chain joins TRBV6-6 and TRBJ2-1; 9 nucleotides match TRBD1. With 4 bases clipped from V and 4 bases from J, the junction kept 5 bases outside the gene matches. The CDR3 has 15 residues. CDR1 MNHNY and CDR2 SVGAGI come from the germline V gene (reference sequence). This CDR3 reads CASSLDRGLYNEQFF. CDR3 sequence (DNA): TGTGCCAGCAGTTTAGACAGGGGGTTATACAATGAGCAGTTCTTC.

This clone was detected only once. This rearrangement joins TRBV5-4 to TRBJ2-5; 9 nucleotides match TRBD2. Trimming at V came to 0 bases and at J to 5 bases, leaving 5 bases not matched to a gene. This CDR3 comprises 15 residues. Germline CDR1 and CDR2: SGHNT and YYREEE (reference sequence). CDR3 region: CASSLGGGGGETQYF. The CDR3, as DNA: TGTGCCAGCAGCTTGGGGGGCGGGGGGGGTGAGACCCAGTACTTC.

The rearrangement links TRBV21-1 to TRBJ2-7; the DNA was not compared with TRBD1, the D call given in the table. TRBV21-1 is given as a pseudogene. The CDR3 is made up of 15 amino acids. As DNA, the CDR3 is TGTGCCAGCAGCAAAGGACAGGGCAGCTCCTACGAGCAGTACTTC. As protein: CASSKGQGSSYEQYF.

The chain joins TRBV3-1 (or the pseudogene TRBV3-2) to TRBJ2-5; 9 bases agree with TRBD1. J was trimmed by 3 bases and V by 1 base; bases with no gene match: 6. Germline V gene sequence: CDR1 LGHDT, CDR2 YNNKEL (reference sequence). The CDR3 length is 16 residues. CDR3 loop: CASSQGRRQGEETQYF. The CDR3 nucleotides are TGTGCCAGCAGCCAAGGCCGCCGACAGGGGGAAGAGACCCAGTACTTC.

The CDR3, as DNA: TGTGCCAGCAGCGTAGAGAGCGGGGGGGCGTACGAGCAGTACTTC. Translating gives CASSVESGGAYEQYF. The chain links TRBV9 to TRBJ2-7; 10 nucleotides agree with TRBD2. CDR3 length: 15 amino acids. With 0 bases clipped from V and 4 bases from J, the junction kept 4 bases outside the gene matches. Germline-derived CDR1 and CDR2 are SGDLS and YYNGEE.

The chain combines TRBV25-1 with TRBJ1-2, with D unresolved. The CDR3 is 12 residues long. Trimming removed 5 bases from V and 3 bases from J, with 7 bases in between. Germline V CDR1 and CDR2: MGHDK, SYGVNS. CDR3 nucleotide sequence: TGTGCCAGCAGTATGTCCTACTATGGCTACACCTTC. It translates to CASSMSYYGYTF.

This chain uses TRBV5-1 with TRBJ2-1; D may be TRBD2 (7 bases). Trimming stripped 0 bases from V and 10 bases from J, with 14 bases between. Germline V CDR1 and CDR2: SGHRS, YFSETQ. The CDR3 sequence is 14 residues long. CDR3 region: CASSLVGGPREQFF. The CDR3, as DNA: TGCGCCAGCAGCTTGGTGGGGGGGCCAAGGGAGCAGTTCTTC.

The gene calls are TRBV7-7 and TRBJ2-7; D unresolved. V dropped 6 bases and J dropped 5 bases, with 20 bases sitting between them. The CDR3 extends over 15 amino acids. Looked up from germline, CDR1 is SSHAT and CDR2 is FNYEAQ (reference sequence). CDR3 amino acids: CASSPTLAAIHEQYF. DNA of the CDR3: TGTGCCAGCAGTCCGACACTTGCCGCTATCCACGAGCAGTACTTC.

The chain uses TRBV19 and TRBJ1-1, with a tentative D call TRBD1 (6 bases). Germline V CDR1 and CDR2: LNHDA, SQIVND (reference sequence). V was cut by 6 bases and J by 0 bases, with 11 bases left in between. The CDR3 is made up of 14 amino acids. In nucleotides, the CDR3 is TGTGCCAGTAGGGAAGGGGGACTGAACACTGAAGCTTTCTTT. It codes for CASREGGLNTEAFF.

The genes are TRBV30 and TRBJ2-7; the D gene is possibly TRBD2 (6 bases). V lost 1 base and J lost 7, with 14 bases in between. The CDR3 is 13 residues long. Germline CDR1 reads GTSNPN; CDR2 reads SVGIG (reference sequence). The CDR3 bases are TGTGCCTGGAGTGACGGTCGGGGGTGGGAGCAGTACTTC. This translates into CAWSDGRGWEQYF.

This rearrangement joins TRBV19 to TRBJ2-2; TRBD1 might be the D (5 bases). Germline loops: CDR1 LNHDA, CDR2 SQIVND (reference sequence). Trimming removed 7 bases at V and 0 bases at J, with 9 bases between. CDR3 length: 14 residues. The CDR3, as DNA: TGTGCCAGTACCACGACAGCGAACACCGGGGAGCTGTTTTTT. Encoded protein: CASTTTANTGELFF.

For the CDR3, the DNA is TGTGCCTGGAGTGTAAGTAACAGGTACAATGAGCAGTTCTTC. Its translation: CAWSVSNRYNEQFF. This rearrangement joins TRBV30 to TRBJ2-1, with TRBD1 as a possible D gene (5 bases). Germline V gene sequence: CDR1 GTSNPN, CDR2 SVGIG (reference sequence). The CDR3 is made up of 14 amino acids. V was cut by 0 bases and J by 4 bases, with 10 bases left in between.

This sequence joins TRBV30 and TRBJ1-1; 8 positions agree with TRBD1. Unmatched junction bases numbered 8, after V lost 4 bases and J lost 1 base. This CDR3 comprises 15 residues. Germline V gene data show CDR1 as GTSNPN and CDR2 as SVGIG (reference sequence). The CDR3 bases are TGTGCCTGGACAGGGGGCATGGTAGAGAACACTGAAGCTTTCTTT. This gives the protein CAWTGGMVENTEAFF. The variable domain in full, with the rest retrieved from reference TRBV30 and TRBJ1-1, is SQTIHQWPATLVQPVGSPLSLECTVEGTSNPNLYWYRQAAGRGLQLLFYSVGIGQISSEVPQNLSASRPQDRQFILSSKKLLLSDSGFYLCAWTGGMVENTEAFFGQGTRLTVV.

The J gene is TRBJ2-1, the V gene TRBV13; 8 nucleotides line up with TRBD2. Germline trimming cut 1 base from V and 3 bases from J; bases unmatched to any gene: 2. CDR1 is PRHDT, CDR2 FYEKMQ, per germline (reference sequence). This CDR3 has 15 residues. This chain's CDR3 is CASSLAGTSYNEQFF. In DNA, the CDR3 is TGTGCCAGCAGCTTAGCGGGGACTAGCTACAATGAGCAGTTCTTC. Full variable domain (outside the CDR3, taken from reference TRBV13 and TRBJ2-1): AAGVIQSPRHLIKEKRETATLKCYPIPRHDTVYWYQQGPGQDPQFLISFYEKMQSDKGSIPDRFSAQQFSDYHSELNMSSLELGDSALYFCASSLAGTSYNEQFFGPGTRLTVL.

This rearrangement joins TRBV6-5 to TRBJ1-1; 11 bases agree with TRBD1. The CDR3 contains 14 residues. Germline-derived CDR1 and CDR2 are MNHEY and SVGAGI. J gave up 2 bases and V 6 bases, and 2 bases lay outside the gene matches. The CDR3 DNA follows: TGTGCCAGCAGGGGGACAGGGGGAAACACTGAAGCTTTCTTT. It yields the protein CASRGTGGNTEAFF.

The chain has TRBV30 and TRBJ1-6; tentative D call: TRBD1 (5 bases). The V gene lost 5 bases and the J gene lost 8 bases, with 10 bases spanning the gap. Germline V CDR1 and CDR2: GTSNPN, SVGIG (reference sequence). This CDR3 has 12 amino acids. The CDR3 DNA reads as TGTGCCTGGGGGGCCGGGGATTCACCCCTCCACTTT. The encoded protein is CAWGAGDSPLHF.

The rearrangement joins TRBV9 to TRBJ2-7; 8 bases are a match to TRBD1. Trimming at V came to 3 bases and at J to 4 bases, leaving 6 bases not matched to a gene. Germline values: CDR1 SGDLS, CDR2 YYNGEE. This CDR3 is 14 amino acids long. The CDR3 DNA is TGTGCCAGCAGCGGCGGGGACAGGCCTTACGAGCAGTACTTC. It encodes CASSGGDRPYEQYF. The full variable domain, with the rest looked up from reference TRBV9 and TRBJ2-7, is DSGVTQTPKHLITATGQRVTLRCSPRSGDLSVYWYQQSLDQGLQFLIQYYNGEERAKGNILERFSAQQFPDLHSELNLSSLELGDSALYFCASSGGDRPYEQYFGPGTRLTVT.

The J gene is TRBJ1-1, the V gene TRBV5-1; 9 positions agree with TRBD1. This CDR3 has 17 residues. Germline V gene data show CDR1 as SGHRS and CDR2 as YFSETQ. Trimming removed 5 bases from V and 3 bases from J; junction bases left unmatched: 14. The CDR3, as DNA: TGCGCCAGCAGTTCCCGGGGACAGGGTTGGGGAGACACTGAAGCTTTCTTT. Protein sequence: CASSSRGQGWGDTEAFF.

This chain connects TRBV27 to TRBJ1-2; unclear D gene. Germline CDR1 and CDR2: MNHEY and SMNVEV (reference sequence). The CDR3 is 13 amino acids. With 4 bases removed from V and 8 bases from J, the gap between germline ends came to 14 bases. CDR3 sequence reads: CASSSGGSGGYTF. The CDR3 coding sequence is TGTGCCAGCAGTTCCGGCGGTTCCGGAGGCTACACCTTC.

The V and J genes are TRBV5-6 and TRBJ2-5; 8 bases map to TRBD1. In germline, CDR1 is SGHDT, CDR2 YYEEEE. This CDR3 has 16 residues. The V segment lost 6 bases and the J segment 4 bases; nucleotides outside the gene matches: 14. CDR3 DNA sequence: TGTGCCAGCAACACACAGGGGGAGATATACCTAGAGACCCAGTACTTC. It yields the protein CASNTQGEIYLETQYF.

The rearrangement links TRBV19 to TRBJ1-1, with D possibly matching TRBD1 (5 bases). Germline CDR1 LNHDA, CDR2 SQIVND (reference sequence). This CDR3 is built from 14 residues. V was cut by 6 bases and J by 1 base, with 12 bases left in between. The CDR3 sequence: CASSGGETNTEAFF. CDR3 in DNA: TGTGCCAGTAGCGGGGGGGAAACGAACACTGAAGCTTTCTTT.

The V and J genes are TRBV7-6 and TRBJ1-2, with TRBD1 matching 7 bases. The J segment lost 4 bases and the V segment lost 2 bases, leaving 10 bases of the junction unmatched. Per germline, CDR1 SGHVS and CDR2 FNYEAQ. This CDR3 is built from 16 residues. CDR3 coding DNA: TGTGCCAGCAGCTTATACGCGAAGGGGGCGACCTATGGCTACACCTTC. Its protein is CASSLYAKGATYGYTF.